The 30 T cell receptor beta chains below come from one sample, sequenced in a study of T cell repertoires in cytomegalovirus infection. From the reads, TCRdb called clonotypes with MiXCR, one entry per CDR3 protein. The table has about 770,000 distinct CDR3 sequences, almost 30% seen once; the top ten hold around 13%. The antigens of these receptors remain unknown. This specimen consisted of cultured CD8+ T cells from PBMCs, obtained from culture after CMV antigen stimulation. These receptors were collected from a human donor in good health (CMV status not recorded). Some clones in this sample may be carry-over from other donors' samples.

The chain uses TRBV5-6 and TRBJ2-5; possible D gene TRBD1, 6 bases. The CDR3 has 12 residues. The V end was cut by 4 bases, the J end by 9 bases, with 13 bases between. From germline, CDR1 is SGHDT and CDR2 YYEEEE. The CDR3 protein is CASSETGNAQYF. CDR3 nucleotide sequence: TGTGCCAGCAGCGAAACAGGGAACGCCCAGTACTTC. Filled out from reference TRBV5-6 and TRBJ2-5, the complete variable domain reads DAGVTQSPTHLIKTRGQQVTLRCSPKSGHDTVSWYQQALGQGPQFIFQYYEEEERQRGNFPDRFSGHQFPNYSSELNVNALLLGDSALYLCASSETGNAQYFGPGTRLLVL.

In regard to this clonotype: At one end the junction does not follow the germline gene, possibly because of a read error. The genes are TRBV4-1 and TRBJ2-2; the match to TRBD2 covers 8 bases. This CDR3 comprises 15 residues. Per germline, CDR1 MGHRA and CDR2 YSYEKL. CDR3 region: CASSLGLAGAGELFF. The CDR3 DNA reads TGTGCCAGCAGCCTTGGACTAGCCGGAGCCGGGGAGCTGTTTTTT.

CDR3: CSARDRLTYEQYV. The CDR3 nucleotides read TGCAGTGCTAGAGATAGGCTCACCTACGAGCAGTACGTC. The chain employs TRBV20-1 and TRBJ2-7; D is unresolved. The CDR3 length is 13 residues. CDR1 DFQATT and CDR2 SNEGSKA come from the germline V gene (reference sequence). Trimming removed 0 bases from V and 2 bases from J, with 8 bases in between.

The chain is built from TRBV9 and TRBJ1-5, with D possibly TRBD1 on 6 matching bases. Germline V lookup: CDR1 SGDLS, CDR2 YYNGEE. The CDR3 runs to 16 residues. V shed 0 bases and J shed 6 bases, with 16 bases lying between them. This CDR3 is CASSVGPGAAGQPQHF. The CDR3 coding sequence is TGTGCCAGCAGCGTAGGTCCGGGGGCTGCAGGTCAGCCCCAGCATTTT.

This clonotype was detected ten times or more. The chain is built from TRBV7-9 and TRBJ1-1; the match to TRBD1 covers 9 bases. Germline V CDR1 and CDR2: SEHNR, FQNEAQ (reference sequence). V lost 6 bases to trimming and J lost 10 bases; unmatched junction nucleotides: 15. The CDR3 totals 15 residues. The DNA of the CDR3 is TGTGCCAGCAGTCAATTTACAGGGGGCTACTTCTTAGCTTTCTTT. This codes for CASSQFTGGYFLAFF.

This clonotype was counted between two and nine times. The chain uses TRBV27 and TRBJ1-1; TRBD1 agrees at 8 bases. Trimming cost V 4 bases and J 6 bases; bases outside gene matches: 4. The CDR3 consists of 13 residues. The germline CDR1 and CDR2 sequences are MNHEY and SMNVEV (reference sequence). CDR3 in amino acids: CASSYGQGPEAFF. The CDR3 DNA is TGTGCCAGCAGTTACGGACAGGGCCCTGAAGCTTTCTTT.

This clonotype was seen at least ten times. The V gene is TRBV7-2, the J gene TRBJ1-1; D call uncertain. Germline assignment: CDR1 SGHTA and CDR2 FQGNSA. Deletions cut 2 bases from V and 1 base from J, with 8 bases between. The CDR3 consists of 14 residues. The CDR3 region is CASSLRRTNTEAFF. CDR3 DNA sequence: TGTGCCAGCAGCTTAAGGCGGACGAACACTGAAGCTTTCTTT.

Only one count was recorded for this clonotype. The J gene is TRBJ1-1, the V gene TRBV7-9; D is undetermined. The germline V and J ends were trimmed by 5 bases and 11 bases, with 15 bases remaining between them. The length of the CDR3 is 12 residues. Germline loops: CDR1 SEHNR, CDR2 FQNEAQ (reference sequence). In nucleotides, the CDR3 is TGTGCCAGCAGCCTACCGCCACGTTGGGCTTTCTTT. Protein: CASSLPPRWAFF.

The chain uses TRBV19 and TRBJ1-5; 9 bases line up with TRBD1. There are 16 residues in the CDR3. V lost 6 bases to trimming and J lost 7 bases; unmatched junction nucleotides: 13. The germline V gene has CDR1 LNHDA and CDR2 SQIVND (reference sequence). CDR3 in DNA: TGTGCCAGTAGCGTTCCGGGACAGGGAGCCGGCCAGCCCCAGCATTTT. This sequence encodes CASSVPGQGAGQPQHF.

The chain uses TRBV19 and TRBJ2-7; D may be TRBD1 (5 bases). Germline V CDR1 and CDR2: LNHDA, SQIVND (reference sequence). The CDR3 loop spans 14 amino acids. V was cut by 6 bases and J by 2 bases, with 14 bases left in between. This CDR3 is CASSTRVSAYEQYF. The CDR3 nucleotides are TGTGCCAGTAGCACCAGGGTATCCGCCTACGAGCAGTACTTC.

This rearrangement joins TRBV4-1 to TRBJ1-4; D is possibly TRBD1 (6 bases). The CDR3 covers 17 residues. V was clipped by 1 base and J by 8 bases, with 20 bases between them. The germline V gene encodes CDR1 MGHRA and CDR2 YSYEKL. This CDR3 is CASSQGNLQGMNEKLFF. Written as DNA, the CDR3 is TGCGCCAGCAGCCAAGGGAACCTACAGGGTATGAACGAAAAACTGTTTTTT.

This clonotype was counted only a few times. The V gene is TRBV7-2, the J gene TRBJ1-1; tentatively, D is TRBD1 (6 bases). Germline lookup yields CDR1 SGHTA and CDR2 FQGNSA. The CDR3 runs 15 residues. Trimming pared 4 bases from V and 1 base from J, leaving 13 bases between. CDR3 DNA sequence: TGTGCCAGCAGCTCGCCGGGACACCCGAACACTGAAGCTTTCTTT. This sequence encodes CASSSPGHPNTEAFF. Complete variable domain (other parts from reference TRBV7-2 and TRBJ1-1): GAGVSQSPSNKVTEKGKDVELRCDPISGHTALYWYRQSLGQGLEFLIYFQGNSAPDKSGLPSDRFSAERTGGSVSTLTIQRTQQEDSAVYLCASSSPGHPNTEAFFGQGTRLTVV.

The DNA of the CDR3 is TGCAGTGCTCAGAGTACTGAAGCTTTCTTT. It codes for CSAQSTEAFF. The rearrangement links TRBV20-1 to TRBJ1-1, with no clear D. From germline, CDR1 is DFQATT and CDR2 SNEGSKA (reference sequence). V lost 5 bases, J lost 5 bases, and 6 bases lay in between. The CDR3 has 10 amino acids.

The chain carries TRBV27 and TRBJ1-5; D is perhaps TRBD1 (6 bases). Germline lookup yields CDR1 MNHEY and CDR2 SMNVEV (reference sequence). V was pared by 5 bases and J by 4 bases, with 12 bases between. The CDR3 covers 14 residues. The DNA for the CDR3 is TGTGCCAGCAGTGGAGACAGGTGGAATCAGCCCCAGCATTTT. This encodes CASSGDRWNQPQHF.

The sample holds a few counts of this clonotype. The chain carries TRBV6-5 and TRBJ1-2; a weak D match, TRBD1 (6 bases). Germline CDR1 MNHEY, CDR2 SVGAGI. V was trimmed by 8 bases and J by 6 bases, leaving 16 bases between them. The CDR3 consists of 13 residues. The CDR3 DNA reads as TGTGCCAGCGGAGGGACACGGCTACATGGCTACACCTTC. Protein sequence: CASGGTRLHGYTF.

V and J are TRBV27 and TRBJ1-5; D perhaps matches TRBD1 (5 bases). V lost 0 bases and J lost 6, with 12 bases in between. The CDR3 is 15 amino acids. CDR1 MNHEY and CDR2 SMNVEV come from the germline V gene (reference sequence). The CDR3 DNA reads TGTGCCAGCAGTTTATCAGGGGCGCTGGTTCAGCCCCAGCATTTT. Protein product: CASSLSGALVQPQHF.

This sequence joins TRBV11-2 and TRBJ2-5, with D perhaps matching TRBD1 (6 bases). The V end lost 4 bases, the J end lost 7 bases, and 16 bases lay between the germline ends. This CDR3 is 14 amino acids long. Germline V lookup: CDR1 SGHAT, CDR2 FQNNGV. The DNA for the CDR3 is TGTGCCAGCAGCTCCGGTGGGGGCCGGAGGACCCAGTACTTC. Translating it yields CASSSGGGRRTQYF. Filled out from reference TRBV11-2 and TRBJ2-5, the complete variable domain reads EAGVAQSPRYKIIEKRQSVAFWCNPISGHATLYWYQQILGQGPKLLIQFQNNGVVDDSQLPKDRFSAERLKGVDSTLKIQPAKLEDSAVYLCASSSGGGRRTQYFGPGTRLLVL.

There are many counts of this clonotype. This chain connects TRBV7-8 to TRBJ2-7; TRBD2 matches at 7 bases. J lost 5 bases, V lost 5 bases, and 9 bases had no gene match. CDR3 length: 14 residues. From germline, CDR1 is SGHVS and CDR2 FQNEAQ. CDR3 sequence reads: CASSPEGRGNEQYF. CDR3 nucleotide sequence: TGTGCCAGCAGCCCTGAGGGGCGGGGGAACGAGCAGTACTTC.

The rearrangement links TRBV28 to TRBJ2-7; 7 nucleotides line up with TRBD1. The CDR3 consists of 16 residues. Germline CDR1 and CDR2: MDHEN and SYDVKM. V shed 5 bases, J shed 6 bases, and the junction held 16 bases outside the gene matches. The CDR3 is CASSTPMDRPAAEQYV. In DNA form, the CDR3 reads TGTGCCAGCAGTACACCGATGGACAGGCCGGCAGCCGAGCAGTACGTC.

This clonotype was recorded at least ten times. The chain uses TRBV7-9 and TRBJ1-2; 8 nucleotides agree with TRBD1. The trim removed 5 bases at V and 4 bases at J, leaving 6 bases unmatched. The CDR3 is made up of 14 amino acids. Per germline, CDR1 SEHNR and CDR2 FQNEAQ (reference sequence). The CDR3 loop reads CASSGPDRAYGYTF. The CDR3 DNA is TGTGCCAGCAGCGGCCCGGACAGGGCCTATGGCTACACCTTC.

The rearrangement joins TRBV10-3 to TRBJ2-7; either TRBD1 or TRBD2 may fit D (6 bases each). The germline CDR1 and CDR2 sequences are ENHRY and SYGVKD. The V end lost 2 bases, the J end lost 1 base, and 24 bases lay between the germline ends. This CDR3 region has 19 residues. The CDR3 bases are TGTGCCATCAGTGAGGGAGGGACAAGTGGCCAACAAGGGTCCTACGAGCAGTACGTC. Its protein is CAISEGGTSGQQGSYEQYV.

This sequence joins TRBV7-8 and TRBJ2-1, with TRBD1 as a possible D gene (6 bases). The CDR3 extends over 15 amino acids. Trimming removed 5 bases from V and 4 bases from J, with 15 bases in between. CDR1 and CDR2 (germline): SGHVS, FQNEAQ. CDR3 sequence (DNA): TGTGCCAGCAGCGCTCACTGGGGGCCGTACAATGAGCAGTTCTTC. This translates into CASSAHWGPYNEQFF.

J is TRBJ2-7 and V is TRBV24-1; 7 nucleotides agree with TRBD1. The germline gives CDR1 KGHDR, CDR2 SFDVKD. The CDR3 contains 15 residues. Trimming cost V 5 bases and J 4 bases; bases outside gene matches: 10. In DNA, the CDR3 is TGTGCCACCAGTGTCAAGCCGGACAGGAGGTACGAGCAGTACGTC. It specifies CATSVKPDRRYEQYV.

This chain uses TRBV7-9 with TRBJ2-1; maybe TRBD2 (5 bases). CDR1 and CDR2 from the germline V gene are SEHNR and FQNEAQ (reference sequence). The CDR3 runs 15 residues. V lost 1 base, J lost 2 bases, and 9 bases lay in between. CDR3 residues: CASSLGTRPYNEQFF. In DNA form, the CDR3 reads TGTGCCAGCAGCTTAGGAACTAGGCCCTACAATGAGCAGTTCTTC.

The chain joins TRBV19 to TRBJ1-2; D remains unclear. The V gene's germline CDR1 is LNHDA and CDR2 SQIVND (reference sequence). The CDR3 covers 14 residues. Trimming took 1 base from V and 6 from J, leaving 12 bases between them. CDR3 sequence reads: CASSIGRVLDGYTF. As DNA, the CDR3 is TGTGCCAGTAGTATAGGGAGGGTACTAGATGGCTACACCTTC.

The table lists this clonotype with many counts. The chain uses TRBV19 and TRBJ2-2; D call uncertain. V shed 5 bases and J shed 2 bases, with 9 bases lying between them. This CDR3 contains 14 residues. Germline V gene data show CDR1 as LNHDA and CDR2 as SQIVND (reference sequence). CDR3: CASSFFTNTGELFF. CDR3 coding DNA: TGTGCCAGTAGTTTTTTCACTAACACCGGGGAGCTGTTTTTT.

Only a few counts were recorded for this clonotype. The chain couples TRBV19 to TRBJ1-6; D not certain. V was clipped by 4 bases and J by 3 bases, with 10 bases between them. The CDR3 covers 15 residues. Germline CDR1 is LNHDA and CDR2 is SQIVND (reference sequence). The CDR3 reads CASSNADNYNSPLHF. The DNA of the CDR3 is TGTGCCAGTAGTAATGCCGACAACTATAATTCACCCCTCCACTTT. The whole variable domain, remainder taken from reference TRBV19 and TRBJ1-6, is DGGITQSPKYLFRKEGQNVTLSCEQNLNHDAMYWYRQDPGQGLRLIYYSQIVNDFQKGDIAEGYSVSREKKESFPLTVTSAQKNPTAFYLCASSNADNYNSPLHFGNGTRLTVT.

The V and J genes are TRBV5-1 and TRBJ2-1; D call uncertain. Trimming left V 1 base short and J 8 bases short, with 10 bases between. Germline V CDR1 and CDR2: SGHRS, YFSETQ. The CDR3 loop spans 13 amino acids. CDR3 residues: CASSLSSIHEQFF. CDR3 in DNA: TGCGCCAGCAGCTTGTCGTCAATCCATGAGCAGTTCTTC.

This clonotype was seen once. The chain employs TRBV7-9 and TRBJ2-1; possible D gene TRBD2, 6 bases. CDR1 and CDR2 from the germline V gene are SEHNR and FQNEAQ (reference sequence). The CDR3 runs to 14 residues. V was pared by 8 bases and J by 4 bases, with 15 bases between. This CDR3 reads CASEDLREYNEQFF. Here the CDR3 DNA reads TGTGCCAGCGAGGATCTCCGGGAGTACAATGAGCAGTTCTTC.

The V gene is TRBV6-5, the J gene TRBJ1-6; a weak D match, TRBD1 (6 bases). Germline CDR1 MNHEY, CDR2 SVGAGI. Trimming pared 2 bases from V and 13 bases from J, leaving 12 bases between. The CDR3 has 13 residues. This CDR3 is CASSYVDSAPLHF. CDR3 DNA sequence: TGTGCCAGCAGTTACGTGGACAGCGCGCCCCTCCACTTT.